The clone carrying this T cell receptor (beta chain) was found a few times. Its target is unknown. This sample is drawn from a study of blood T cells in healthy people across ages. General study findings and limits: With unsorted PBMCs, a conclusive comparison of naive versus antigen-experienced cells was not possible.

Trimming took 4 bases from V and 4 from J; bases not matched to a gene: 9. The CDR3 contains 17 residues. The germline gives CDR1 SQVTM, CDR2 ANQGSEA. A second PCR of 7 to 11 cycles used a sample-barcoded 5' primer and a J-beta primer mix. TCRdb analysed the 5' RACE reads with MiXCR anew, one entry per CDR3 protein. In the table there are 790,000 or so distinct CDR3 sequences, about half of which are singletons. All donors came from Russia, were Caucasian and healthy, and spanned ages 6 to 90. The authors extracted at least 5 micrograms of total RNA per sample. V is TRBV29-1 and J is TRBJ2-5; 16 bases line up with TRBD2. Sequenced input: blood. This receptor was taken from an older man in good health. The CDR3 DNA follows: TGCAGCGTTGCCGGGACTAGCGGGAGGGTCCGGACAGAGACCCAGTACTTC. This sequence encodes CSVAGTSGRVRTETQYF.